The next 23 T cell receptor beta chains were all read from a single sample in a study of T-cell reconstitution after alpha-beta-depleted transplantation in children (dated by TCRdb to about 2016). Taken with the paper, the label for treatment or condition translates to: allogeneic hematopoietic cell transplantation with graft depleted of TCRalphabeta T cells and CD19 B cells. To prepare the library, PCR was applied. The sequencing machine was an Illumina HiSeq 2500. Molecular barcoding was employed in the preparation of TCR libraries, with unique molecular identifiers being used to normalize TCRbeta repertoire quantification. TCRdb applied fastp at Q25 and MiXCR to the public reads, then kept only in-frame beta chains. Merged by CDR3 protein, the rows form single entries marked with the most common genes and DNA. The sample table shows 90,000 to 130,000 distinct CDR3 sequences, and almost 6.5% are seen once. Roughly 25% of the sample goes to the ten largest clones.

This sample comprised PBMCs, mostly from graft donor cells, obtained 360 days after TCRalphabeta/CD19-depleted stem cell transplant. The receptor source for this set is a male patient aged 2-9 years who had a stem cell transplant for acute lymphoblastic leukemia, so the T cells may come from the graft donor.

This clonotype was seen many times. CDR3 region: CSARDRAIGTDTQYF. Written as DNA, the CDR3 is TGCAGTGCTAGGGACAGGGCCATTGGGACAGATACGCAGTATTTT. The chain uses TRBV20-1 and TRBJ2-3; 8 bases line up with TRBD1. The V and J ends lost 3 bases and 3 bases, in that order; junction bases with no gene match: 8. The germline V gene has CDR1 DFQATT and CDR2 SNEGSKA (reference sequence). This CDR3 comprises 15 residues.

Comments on this clonotype: Being one base from a much bigger clone, this may be a read error. The chain employs TRBV11-2 and TRBJ2-1; 7 nucleotides match TRBD2. Germline trimming cut 7 bases from V and 4 bases from J; bases unmatched to any gene: 4. The CDR3 loop spans 13 amino acids. Germline CDR1 reads SGHAT; CDR2 reads FQNNGV. This CDR3 is CASILAAYNEQFF. The CDR3 DNA is TGTGCCAGCATTCTAGCGGCTTACAATGAGCAGTTCTTC.

This clonotype was seen repeatedly, ten times or more. This chain joins TRBV9 and TRBJ1-2, with a tentative D call TRBD1 (5 bases). V lost 4 bases and J 5 bases, leaving 15 bases between the germline ends. Germline V gives CDR1 SGDLS, CDR2 YYNGEE. The CDR3 is 14 residues long. The CDR3 region has the DNA TGTGCCAGCAGCCCAAAGGGGAAAAGATATGGCTACACCTTC. Its translation: CASSPKGKRYGYTF. The whole variable domain, remainder taken from reference TRBV9 and TRBJ1-2, is DSGVTQTPKHLITATGQRVTLRCSPRSGDLSVYWYQQSLDQGLQFLIQYYNGEERAKGNILERFSAQQFPDLHSELNLSSLELGDSALYFCASSPKGKRYGYTFGSGTRLTVV.

The rearrangement uses TRBV4-2 and TRBJ2-3; 13 bases are a match to TRBD2. The CDR3 contains 17 residues. Trimming cost V 4 bases and J 2 bases; bases outside gene matches: 6. From germline, CDR1 is LGHNA and CDR2 YNFKEQ. CDR3 coding DNA: TGTGCCAGCAGCCCGCGGACTAGCGGGAGTCTCACAGATACGCAGTATTTT. It is translated as CASSPRTSGSLTDTQYF.

The genes are TRBV6-6 and TRBJ1-1; perhaps TRBD1 as D (6 bases). The germline V and J ends were trimmed by 2 bases and 5 bases, with 9 bases remaining between them. The CDR3 runs to 13 residues. From germline, CDR1 is MNHNY and CDR2 SVGAGI (reference sequence). CDR3 sequence (DNA): TGTGCCAGCAGTTACCAGGGGAAGACTGAAGCTTTCTTT. Residues: CASSYQGKTEAFF.

This clonotype showed up many times. The chain is built from TRBV5-6 and TRBJ2-3, with 11 bases matching TRBD2. CDR3 size: 17 residues. Trimming removed 0 bases from V and 5 bases from J; junction bases left unmatched: 8. The germline CDR1 and CDR2 sequences are SGHDT and YYEEEE. CDR3 protein: CASSLAETSGVRDTQYF. Written as DNA, the CDR3 is TGTGCCAGCAGCTTGGCCGAGACTAGCGGGGTGAGAGATACGCAGTATTTT.

This clonotype was recorded at least ten times. The chain employs TRBV7-2 and TRBJ2-7, with D unclear. Germline lookup yields CDR1 SGHTA and CDR2 FQGNSA. With 5 bases removed from V and 2 bases from J, the gap between germline ends came to 7 bases. This CDR3 is built from 12 residues. CDR3 nucleotides: TGTGCCAGCAGCATTCCTCCCTACGAGCAGTACTTC. Translation gives CASSIPPYEQYF.

This clonotype was recorded at least ten times. The chain links TRBV28 to TRBJ2-5, with a tentative D call TRBD2 (5 bases). Trimming cost V 3 bases and J 3 bases, with 14 bases left between them. This CDR3 has 15 amino acids. Germline CDR1 and CDR2: MDHEN and SYDVKM. CDR3 nucleotides: TGTGCCAGCAGTTTCCCCCCCGGGAAAGAAGAGACCCAGTACTTC. Its translation: CASSFPPGKEETQYF.

J is TRBJ2-3 and V is TRBV7-9; possible D gene TRBD2, 5 bases. Per germline, CDR1 SEHNR and CDR2 FQNEAQ (reference sequence). V was clipped by 1 base and J by 3 bases, with 17 bases between them. The CDR3 contains 17 residues. The CDR3 coding sequence is TGTGCCAGCAGCTTAGGGCGGGCCACCCTGGGGACAGATACGCAGTATTTT. It encodes CASSLGRATLGTDTQYF.

This clonotype was counted ten times or more. The rearrangement uses TRBV20-1 and TRBJ2-5; possible D gene TRBD2, 7 bases. V lost 6 bases to trimming and J lost 2 bases, with 13 bases between them. The CDR3 totals 13 residues. In germline, CDR1 is DFQATT, CDR2 SNEGSKA (reference sequence). CDR3 bases: TGCAGTGCCCGGCGGGGGCTACAAGAGACCCAGTACTTC. Amino acids: CSARRGLQETQYF.

There are many counts of this clonotype. The V gene is TRBV29-1, the J gene TRBJ1-3, with D unclear. CDR3 length: 12 residues. CDR1 and CDR2 from the germline V gene are SQVTM and ANQGSEA. Trimming pared 4 bases from V and 3 bases from J, leaving 7 bases between. CDR3 in amino acids: CSVGGGGNTIYF. As DNA, the CDR3 is TGCAGCGTTGGGGGAGGTGGAAACACCATATATTTT. The whole variable domain, filled in from reference TRBV29-1 and TRBJ1-3, reads SAVISQKPSRDICQRGTSLTIQCQVDSQVTMMFWYRQQPGQSLTLIATANQGSEATYESGFVIDKFPISRPNLTFSTLTVSNMSPEDSSIYLCSVGGGGNTIYFGEGSWLTVV.

This clonotype was detected many times. This chain's CDR3 is CASREQGLPEAFF. CDR3 in DNA: TGTGCCAGCAGAGAACAGGGTCTTCCTGAAGCTTTCTTT. The chain is built from TRBV2 and TRBJ1-1; weak D call: TRBD1 (6 bases). Trimming shortened V by 6 bases and J by 6 bases, and 14 bases separated the two germline ends. Germline CDR1 SNHLY, CDR2 FYNNEI. CDR3 length: 13 residues.

J is TRBJ2-7 and V is TRBV9; TRBD1 matches 10 bases. The germline V gene encodes CDR1 SGDLS and CDR2 YYNGEE. The ends lost 3 bases at V and 5 bases at J; junction bases unmatched: 14. This CDR3 contains 17 residues. CDR3 sequence reads: CASSAEGGQGPSDEQYF. The CDR3 region has the DNA TGTGCCAGCAGCGCCGAGGGGGGACAGGGGCCCTCGGACGAGCAGTACTTC.

This clonotype came up many times. The chain uses TRBV7-2 and TRBJ1-2, with D perhaps matching TRBD1 (5 bases). CDR1 is SGHTA, CDR2 FQGNSA, per germline. This CDR3 region has 15 residues. V was trimmed by 4 bases and J by 0 bases, leaving 12 bases between them. The CDR3 here is CASSSTETANYGYTF. As DNA, the CDR3 is TGTGCCAGCAGCTCGACGGAGACAGCTAACTATGGCTACACCTTC. The complete variable domain, with remaining parts taken from reference TRBV7-2 and TRBJ1-2, reads GAGVSQSPSNKVTEKGKDVELRCDPISGHTALYWYRQSLGQGLEFLIYFQGNSAPDKSGLPSDRFSAERTGGSVSTLTIQRTQQEDSAVYLCASSSTETANYGYTFGSGTRLTVV.

This chain links TRBV11-2 with TRBJ2-7; D gene ambiguous. The CDR3 runs 13 residues. V lost 4 bases to trimming and J lost 5 bases, with 12 bases between them. Germline V lookup: CDR1 SGHAT, CDR2 FQNNGV. This chain's CDR3 is CASSSPRRDEQYF. In nucleotides, the CDR3 is TGTGCCAGCAGCTCCCCGAGACGGGACGAGCAGTACTTC. Complete variable domain (other parts from reference TRBV11-2 and TRBJ2-7): EAGVAQSPRYKIIEKRQSVAFWCNPISGHATLYWYQQILGQGPKLLIQFQNNGVVDDSQLPKDRFSAERLKGVDSTLKIQPAKLEDSAVYLCASSSPRRDEQYFGPGTRLTVT.

This clonotype was counted at least ten times. This chain connects TRBV15 to TRBJ2-1; no clear D gene. The germline CDR1 and CDR2 sequences are LNHNV and YYDKDF (reference sequence). Trimming took off 3 bases at V and 5 bases at J, with 17 bases between the two ends. This CDR3 spans 16 amino acids. DNA of the CDR3: TGTGCCACCAGCAGCAGCCACAGCTTCGGTAACAATGAGCAGTTCTTC. This encodes CATSSSHSFGNNEQFF.

J is TRBJ2-5 and V is TRBV7-9; D is perhaps TRBD2 (6 bases). The V end lost 1 base, the J end lost 4 bases, and 13 bases lay between the germline ends. The CDR3 consists of 15 residues. Germline V lookup: CDR1 SEHNR, CDR2 FQNEAQ (reference sequence). The CDR3 DNA reads as TGTGCCAGCAGCTTAGGGCAGGGAGGACGAGAGACCCAGTACTTC. Translation gives CASSLGQGGRETQYF.

V and J are TRBV3-1 and TRBJ1-1, with D unresolved. CDR1 and CDR2 from the germline V gene are LGHDT and YNNKEL (reference sequence). The CDR3 is made up of 16 amino acids. Trimming took off 0 bases at V and 3 bases at J, with 14 bases between the two ends. The CDR3 loop is CASSQDAILLDTEAFF. The CDR3 DNA follows: TGTGCCAGCAGCCAAGATGCTATCCTCTTGGACACTGAAGCTTTCTTT.

This clonotype was seen a few times. The genes are TRBV12-3 or TRBV12-4 and TRBJ2-5; 14 bases are a match to TRBD2. CDR3 length: 17 residues. The trim removed 6 bases at V and 4 bases at J, leaving 10 bases unmatched. The chain's CDR3 is CASSPGLAGEVRETQYF. As DNA, the CDR3 is TGTGCCAGCAGCCCGGGACTAGCGGGAGAGGTCCGAGAGACCCAGTACTTC.

The chain has TRBV6-2 or TRBV6-3 and TRBJ1-5; D is unresolved. Germline-derived CDR1 and CDR2 are MNHEY and SVGEGT. The CDR3 covers 16 residues. V lost 7 bases and J lost 4, with 20 bases in between. CDR3 protein: CASTHPVLGFNQPQHF. CDR3 bases: TGTGCCAGCACCCACCCGGTTCTCGGGTTTAATCAGCCCCAGCATTTT.

The chain joins TRBV5-1 to TRBJ2-1; TRBD2 agrees at 12 bases. The CDR3 sequence is 16 residues long. From germline, CDR1 is SGHRS and CDR2 YFSETQ. J was trimmed by 10 bases and V by 3 bases; bases with no gene match: 11. This CDR3 is CASSWTPSGGALEQFF. CDR3 DNA sequence: TGCGCCAGCAGCTGGACTCCTAGCGGGGGGGCCTTGGAGCAGTTCTTC.

This clonotype has a count of ten or more. The V gene is TRBV20-1, the J gene TRBJ2-1; 9 nucleotides agree with TRBD1. The V segment lost 6 bases and the J segment 4 bases; nucleotides outside the gene matches: 7. CDR3 size: 14 residues. The germline V gene encodes CDR1 DFQATT and CDR2 SNEGSKA (reference sequence). CDR3 region: CSASQGAFYNEQFF. As DNA, the CDR3 is TGCAGTGCCTCACAGGGGGCTTTTTACAATGAGCAGTTCTTC.

This clonotype has at least ten counts. The rearrangement links TRBV20-1 to TRBJ1-1; 7 bases map to TRBD1. The CDR3 spans 17 residues. Germline V gene sequence: CDR1 DFQATT, CDR2 SNEGSKA (reference sequence). Trimming removed 0 bases from V and 0 bases from J; junction bases left unmatched: 10. DNA for the CDR3: TGCAGTGCTAGAGATCACTGGCAGGGGGGTATGAACACTGAAGCTTTCTTT. This sequence encodes CSARDHWQGGMNTEAFF.